The T cell receptor (beta chain) described here comes from a study of shared clonotypes between healthy human individuals. Study results and limitations: A reduction in generation probabilities was seen for non-shared clonotypes relative to those shared by all four donors. Few donors limited the genetic and exposure-history diversity represented.

In the case of this clone: Its target is not known.

The naive CD8 subset, CD45RO-negative cells positively selected for CCR7, excluded terminally differentiated effector memory CD45RA+ cells. Assay used: immunoSEQ multiplex PCR; TCRdb lists only in-frame clones, some missing. The repertoire holds about 2.1 million clones, with just over 90% as singletons. From germline, CDR1 is SGDLS and CDR2 YYNGEE. The length of the CDR3 is 19 residues. Germline trimming cut 3 bases from V and 0 bases from J; bases unmatched to any gene: 7. Sequenced input: naive CD8+ T cells from PBMCs. This clonotype was obtained from a man aged 18-30 years in good health. Some clones in this sample may be carry-over from other donors' samples. The chain couples TRBV9 to TRBJ2-1; 15 bases are shared with TRBD2. The CDR3 DNA sequence: TGTGCCAGCAGCGAGCCGGGACTAGCGGGAGGATCCTCCTACAATGAGCAGTTCTTC. Translating gives CASSEPGLAGGSSYNEQFF.